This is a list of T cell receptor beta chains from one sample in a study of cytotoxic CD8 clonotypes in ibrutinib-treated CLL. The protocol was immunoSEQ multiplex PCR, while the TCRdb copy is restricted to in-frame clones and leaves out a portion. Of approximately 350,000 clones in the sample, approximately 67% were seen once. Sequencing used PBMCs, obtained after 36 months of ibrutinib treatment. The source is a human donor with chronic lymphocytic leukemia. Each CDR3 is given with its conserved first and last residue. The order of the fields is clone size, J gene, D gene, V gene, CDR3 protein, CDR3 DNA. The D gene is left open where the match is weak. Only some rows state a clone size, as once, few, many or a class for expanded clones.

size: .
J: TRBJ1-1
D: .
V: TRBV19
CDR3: CASSIDQFNTEAFF
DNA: TGTGCCAGTAGTATAGATCAGTTTAATACTGAAGCTTTCTTT

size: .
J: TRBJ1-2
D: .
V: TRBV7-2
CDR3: CASSLNSGWGYTF
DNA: TGTGCCAGCAGCTTAAATTCAGGGTGGGGCTACACCTTC

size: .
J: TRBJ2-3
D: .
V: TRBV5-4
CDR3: CASSLTGSTDTQYF
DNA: TGTGCCAGCAGCCTGACAGGTTCCACAGATACGCAGTATTTT

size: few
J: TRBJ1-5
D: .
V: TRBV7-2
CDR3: CASSPRGSNQPQHF
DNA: TGTGCCAGCAGCCCTAGAGGAAGCAATCAGCCCCAGCATTTT

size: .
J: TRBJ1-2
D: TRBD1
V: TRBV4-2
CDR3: CASSPPRQGVYYGYTF
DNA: TGTGCCAGCAGCCCCCCTCGGCAGGGGGTATACTATGGCTACACCTTC

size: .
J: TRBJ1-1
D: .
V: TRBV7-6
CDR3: CASSPDRAARTEAFF
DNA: TGTGCCAGCAGCCCCGACCGGGCCGCAAGGACTGAAGCTTTCTTT

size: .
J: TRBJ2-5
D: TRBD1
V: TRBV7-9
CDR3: CASSLDRDPQETQYF
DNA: TGTGCCAGCAGCCTCGACAGGGACCCCCAAGAGACCCAGTACTTC

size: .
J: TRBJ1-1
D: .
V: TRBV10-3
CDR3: CAISRKGGENTEAFF
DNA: TGTGCCATCAGTAGAAAGGGGGGGGAGAACACTGAAGCTTTCTTT

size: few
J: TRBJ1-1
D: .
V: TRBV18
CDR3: CASSLDAGNTEAFF
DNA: TGTGCCAGCTCACTAGACGCGGGGAACACTGAAGCTTTCTTT

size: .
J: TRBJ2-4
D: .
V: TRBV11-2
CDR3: CASSLGTKKYF
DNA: TGTGCCAGCAGCTTAGGAACCAAGAAGTACTTC

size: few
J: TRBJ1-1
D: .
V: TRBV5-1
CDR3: CASSLGGTAFF
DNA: TGCGCCAGCAGCTTGGGTGGGACGGCTTTCTTT

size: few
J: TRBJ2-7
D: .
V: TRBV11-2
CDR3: CASSPTGGPSYEQYF
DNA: TGTGCCAGCAGCCCTACGGGGGGCCCCTCCTACGAGCAGTACTTC

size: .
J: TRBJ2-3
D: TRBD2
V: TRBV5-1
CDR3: CASSLAGITDTQYF
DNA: TGCGCCAGCAGCTTAGCGGGAATTACAGATACGCAGTATTTT

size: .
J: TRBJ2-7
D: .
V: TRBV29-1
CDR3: CSVEDPPHF
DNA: TGCAGCGTTGAAGATCCCCCCCACTTC

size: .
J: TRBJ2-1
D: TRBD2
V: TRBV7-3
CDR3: CASSLAGGPNEQFF
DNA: TGTGCCAGCAGCTTAGCGGGAGGTCCCAATGAGCAGTTCTTC

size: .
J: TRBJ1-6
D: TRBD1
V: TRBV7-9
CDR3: CASRSTGGNSPLHF
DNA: TGTGCCAGCAGATCGACAGGGGGCAATTCACCCCTCCACTTT

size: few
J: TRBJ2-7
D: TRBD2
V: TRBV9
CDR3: CASSVAGRGSSYEQYF
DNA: TGTGCCAGCAGCGTAGCCGGGCGGGGGAGCTCCTACGAGCAGTACTTC

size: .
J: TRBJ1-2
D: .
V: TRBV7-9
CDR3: CASSPGRVGYTF
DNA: TGTGCCAGCAGCCCTGGCAGGGTTGGCTACACCTTC

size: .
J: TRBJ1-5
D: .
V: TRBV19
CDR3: CASTARGRYSNQPQHF
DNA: TGTGCCAGTACCGCCAGGGGCCGCTATAGCAATCAGCCCCAGCATTTT

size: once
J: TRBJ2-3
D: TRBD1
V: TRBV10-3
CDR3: CAISGTGTGSTDTQYF
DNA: TGTGCCATCAGTGGCACCGGGACAGGTTCCACAGATACGCAGTATTTT

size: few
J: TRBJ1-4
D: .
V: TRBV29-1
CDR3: CSVMTPTNEKLFF
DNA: TGCAGCGTAATGACACCAACTAATGAAAAACTGTTTTTT

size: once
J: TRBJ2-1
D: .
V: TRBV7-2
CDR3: CASSRGYGNEQFF
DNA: TGTGCCAGCAGCCGAGGTTATGGTAATGAGCAGTTCTTC

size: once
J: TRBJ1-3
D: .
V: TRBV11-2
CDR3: CASSLARAGLRDTIYF
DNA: TGTGCCAGCAGCTTAGCTCGAGCAGGGCTAAGAGACACCATATATTTT

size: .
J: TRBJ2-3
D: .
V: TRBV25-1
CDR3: CASSRTDTQYF
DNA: TGTGCCAGCAGCCGAACAGATACGCAGTATTTT

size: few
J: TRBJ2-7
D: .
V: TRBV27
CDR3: CASSFRVGEQYF
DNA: TGTGCCAGCAGTTTCCGGGTTGGGGAGCAGTACTTC

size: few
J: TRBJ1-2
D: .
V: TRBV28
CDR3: CASSWTSGYGYTF
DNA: TGTGCCAGCAGTTGGACCAGTGGCTATGGCTACACCTTC

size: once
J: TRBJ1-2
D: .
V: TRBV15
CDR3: CATSLLLYGYTF
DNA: TGTGCCACCAGCCTCCTTTTGTATGGCTACACCTTC

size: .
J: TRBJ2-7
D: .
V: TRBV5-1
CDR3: CASSLVGSYEQYF
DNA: TGCGCCAGCAGCTTGGTTGGGTCCTACGAGCAGTACTTC

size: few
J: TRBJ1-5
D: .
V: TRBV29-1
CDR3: CSVAKYQPQHF
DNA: TGCAGCGTTGCCAAGTATCAGCCCCAGCATTTT

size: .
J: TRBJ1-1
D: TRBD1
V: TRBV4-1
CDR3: CASSQGGTGASPEAFF
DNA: TGCGCCAGCAGCCAGGGAGGGACAGGGGCATCCCCTGAAGCTTTCTTT

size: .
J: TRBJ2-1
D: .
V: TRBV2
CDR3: CASTAGLFNEQFF
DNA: TGTGCCAGCACTGCCGGCCTCTTCAATGAGCAGTTCTTC

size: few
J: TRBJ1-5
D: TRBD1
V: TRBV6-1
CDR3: CASSDPGQPIAYQPQHF
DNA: TGTGCCAGCAGTGACCCGGGACAGCCCATAGCGTATCAGCCCCAGCATTTT

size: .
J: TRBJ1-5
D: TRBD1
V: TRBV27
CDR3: CASSWDREWPQHF
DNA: TGTGCCAGCAGTTGGGACAGGGAGTGGCCCCAGCATTTT

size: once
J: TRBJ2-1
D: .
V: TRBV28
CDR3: CASSLSGTRVNEQFF
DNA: TGTGCCAGCAGTCTAAGCGGGACACGGGTCAATGAGCAGTTCTTC

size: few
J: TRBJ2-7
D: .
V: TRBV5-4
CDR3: CASSLDTPYEQYF
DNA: TGTGCCAGCAGCTTGGATACCCCCTACGAGCAGTACTTC

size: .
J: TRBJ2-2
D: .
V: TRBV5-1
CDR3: CASSLAPTGTGELFF
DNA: TGCGCCAGCAGCTTGGCGCCGACGGGCACCGGGGAGCTGTTTTTT

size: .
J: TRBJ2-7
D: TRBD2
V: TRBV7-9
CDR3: CASSLGEAGGYEQYF
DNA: TGTGCCAGCAGCTTAGGGGAAGCGGGGGGTTACGAGCAGTACTTC

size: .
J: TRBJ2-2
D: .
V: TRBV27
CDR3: CASTPWGQLHTGELFF
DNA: TGTGCCAGCACCCCATGGGGGCAGCTCCACACCGGGGAGCTGTTTTTT

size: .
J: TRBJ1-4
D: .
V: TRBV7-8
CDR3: CASSLRGTANEKLFF
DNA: TGTGCCAGCAGCCTTCGCGGGACCGCTAATGAAAAACTGTTTTTT

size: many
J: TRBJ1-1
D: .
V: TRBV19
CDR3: CASTNRNTEAFF
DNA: TGTGCCAGTACGAACCGCAACACTGAAGCTTTCTTT

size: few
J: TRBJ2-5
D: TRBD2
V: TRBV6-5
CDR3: CASSPVVAGVETQYF
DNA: TGTGCCAGCAGCCCGGTGGTAGCGGGAGTGGAGACCCAGTACTTC

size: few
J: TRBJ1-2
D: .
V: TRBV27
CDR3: CASSPYRDRSPLNYGYTF
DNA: TGTGCCAGCAGTCCATACCGGGACCGAAGCCCCCTTAACTATGGCTACACCTTC

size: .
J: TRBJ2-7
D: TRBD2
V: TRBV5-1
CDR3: CASSLTSPWADEQYF
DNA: TGCGCCAGCAGCCTGACTAGCCCTTGGGCGGACGAGCAGTACTTC

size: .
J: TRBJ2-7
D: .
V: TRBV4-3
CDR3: CASSQDAGGFPSYEQYF
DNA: TGCGCCAGCAGCCAAGATGCTGGGGGGTTCCCCTCCTACGAGCAGTACTTC

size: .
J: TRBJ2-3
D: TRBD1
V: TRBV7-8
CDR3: CASSLGQTSTDTQYF
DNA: TGTGCCAGCAGCTTGGGACAGACTAGCACAGATACGCAGTATTTT

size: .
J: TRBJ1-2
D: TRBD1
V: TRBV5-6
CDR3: CASSSPETGFGYGYTF
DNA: TGTGCCAGCAGCTCCCCTGAGACAGGGTTCGGCTATGGCTACACCTTC

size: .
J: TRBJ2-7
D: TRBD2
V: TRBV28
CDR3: CASSLAGVVRSYEQYF
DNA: TGTGCCAGCAGTTTAGCGGGAGTAGTAAGGTCCTACGAGCAGTACTTC